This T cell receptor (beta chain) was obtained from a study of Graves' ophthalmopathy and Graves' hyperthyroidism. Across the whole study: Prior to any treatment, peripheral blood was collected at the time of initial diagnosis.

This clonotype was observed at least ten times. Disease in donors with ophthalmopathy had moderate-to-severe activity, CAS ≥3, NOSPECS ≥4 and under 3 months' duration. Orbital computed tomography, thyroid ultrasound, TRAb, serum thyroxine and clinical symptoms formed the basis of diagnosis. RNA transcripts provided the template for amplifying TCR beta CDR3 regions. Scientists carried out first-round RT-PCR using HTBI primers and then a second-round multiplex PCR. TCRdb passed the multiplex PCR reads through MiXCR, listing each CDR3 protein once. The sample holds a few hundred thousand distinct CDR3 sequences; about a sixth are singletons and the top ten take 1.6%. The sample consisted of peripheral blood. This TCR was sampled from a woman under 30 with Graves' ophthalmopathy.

Here the CDR3 DNA reads TGTGCCAGCAGCCAAGTCAGGGCCAGGATGGAGAACACTGAAGCTTTCTTT. Amino acids: CASSQVRARMENTEAFF. V and J are TRBV14 and TRBJ1-1; D is perhaps TRBD1 (5 bases). CDR1 SGHDN and CDR2 FVKESK come from the germline V gene. CDR3 size: 17 residues. Trimming took 1 base from V and 1 from J, leaving 16 bases between them.